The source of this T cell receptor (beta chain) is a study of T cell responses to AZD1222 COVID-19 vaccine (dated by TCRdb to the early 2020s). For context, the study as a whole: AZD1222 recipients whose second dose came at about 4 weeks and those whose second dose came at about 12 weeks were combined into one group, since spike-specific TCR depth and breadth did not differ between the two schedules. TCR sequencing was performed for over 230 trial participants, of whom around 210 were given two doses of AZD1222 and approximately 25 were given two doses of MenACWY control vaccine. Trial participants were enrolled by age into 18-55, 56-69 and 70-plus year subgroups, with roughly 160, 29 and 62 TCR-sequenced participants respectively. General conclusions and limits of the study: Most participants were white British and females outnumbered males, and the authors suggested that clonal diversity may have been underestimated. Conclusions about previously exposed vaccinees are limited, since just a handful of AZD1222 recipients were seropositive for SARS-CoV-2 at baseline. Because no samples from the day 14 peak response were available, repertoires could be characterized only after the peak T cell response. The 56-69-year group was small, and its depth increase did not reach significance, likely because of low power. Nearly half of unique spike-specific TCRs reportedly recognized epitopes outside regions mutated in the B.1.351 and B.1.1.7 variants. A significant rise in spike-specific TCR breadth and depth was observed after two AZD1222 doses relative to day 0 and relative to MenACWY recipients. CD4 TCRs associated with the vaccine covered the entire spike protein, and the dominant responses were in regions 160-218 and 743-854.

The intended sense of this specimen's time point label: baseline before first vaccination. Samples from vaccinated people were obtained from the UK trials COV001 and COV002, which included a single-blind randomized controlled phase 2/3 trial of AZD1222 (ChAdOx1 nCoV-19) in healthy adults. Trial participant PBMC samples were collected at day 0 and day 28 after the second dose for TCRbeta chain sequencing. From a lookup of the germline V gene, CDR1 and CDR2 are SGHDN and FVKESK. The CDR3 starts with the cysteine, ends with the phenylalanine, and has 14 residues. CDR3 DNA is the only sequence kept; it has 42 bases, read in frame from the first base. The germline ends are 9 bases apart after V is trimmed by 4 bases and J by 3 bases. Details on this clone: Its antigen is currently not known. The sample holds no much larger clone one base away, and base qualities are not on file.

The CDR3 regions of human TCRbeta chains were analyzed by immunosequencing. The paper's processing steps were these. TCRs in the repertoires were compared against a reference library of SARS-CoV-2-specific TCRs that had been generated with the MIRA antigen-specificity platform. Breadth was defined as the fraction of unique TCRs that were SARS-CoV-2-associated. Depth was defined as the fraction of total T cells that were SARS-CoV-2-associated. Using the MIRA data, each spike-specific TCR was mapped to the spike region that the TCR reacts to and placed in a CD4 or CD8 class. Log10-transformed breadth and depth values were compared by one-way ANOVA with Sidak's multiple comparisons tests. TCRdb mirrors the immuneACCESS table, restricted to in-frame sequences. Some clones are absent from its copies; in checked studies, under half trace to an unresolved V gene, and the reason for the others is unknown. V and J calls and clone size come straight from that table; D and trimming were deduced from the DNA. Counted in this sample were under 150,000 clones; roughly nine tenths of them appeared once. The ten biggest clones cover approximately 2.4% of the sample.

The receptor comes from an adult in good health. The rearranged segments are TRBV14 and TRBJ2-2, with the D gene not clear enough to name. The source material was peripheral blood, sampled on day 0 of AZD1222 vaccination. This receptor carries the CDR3 CASSLQPDTGELFF. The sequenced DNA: TGTGCCAGCAGCCTGCAGCCGGACACCGGGGAGCTGTTTTTT.